These 20 T cell receptor beta chains originate from one sample sequenced in a study of blood T cell repertoires in COVID-19. TCRdb's table, derived via immunoSEQ multiplex PCR, lists solely in-frame clones and lacks some. The sample lists around 280,000 clones; roughly 90% were seen once. The sequenced material came from peripheral blood. Receptors were obtained from a woman under 40 with COVID-19, enrolled during active disease.

V usage is TRBV6-1 and J usage is TRBJ1-2; 10 bases align to TRBD1. CDR1 and CDR2 (germline): MNHNS, SASEGT. The CDR3 is made up of 18 amino acids. Germline trimming cut 0 bases from V and 4 bases from J; bases unmatched to any gene: 11. The CDR3 DNA reads TGTGCCAGCAGTGAAGCGCTTCCAGGACAGGGGGACCGCTATGGCTACACCTTC. Amino acid sequence: CASSEALPGQGDRYGYTF.

V gene TRBV27 combines with J gene TRBJ2-1; 10 bases align to TRBD2. The CDR3 loop spans 17 amino acids. Per the germline V gene, CDR1 is MNHEY and CDR2 is SMNVEV (reference sequence). V was clipped by 4 bases and J by 7 bases; unmatched bases: 13. The chain's CDR3 is CASSSVGLAGGLNEQFF. The CDR3 bases are TGTGCCAGCAGTTCTGTTGGGTTAGCGGGGGGTCTAAATGAGCAGTTCTTC.

This chain connects TRBV2 to TRBJ1-5; unclear D gene. V shed 6 bases and J shed 4 bases, with 13 bases lying between them. This CDR3 has 14 amino acids. Per germline, CDR1 SNHLY and CDR2 FYNNEI. CDR3 DNA sequence: TGTGCCAGCAGCGATAGGACGGGAAATCAGCCCCAGCATTTT. This translates into CASSDRTGNQPQHF.

This chain joins TRBV5-1 and TRBJ2-3; no firm D call. Trimming took 4 bases from V and 4 from J, leaving 13 bases between them. The CDR3 extends over 14 amino acids. Germline CDR1 and CDR2: SGHRS and YFSETQ. The CDR3, as DNA: TGCGCCAGCAGCCCCAGGCAGGCCGCAGATACGCAGTATTTT. Translation gives CASSPRQAADTQYF.

This clone was detected only a few times. The chain has TRBV10-3 and TRBJ2-2, with 8 bases fitting TRBD2. Germline values: CDR1 ENHRY, CDR2 SYGVKD. The V segment lost 3 bases and the J segment 3 bases; nucleotides outside the gene matches: 0. CDR3 length equals 14 residues. The CDR3 DNA reads as TGTGCCATCAGTGACGGGGGGGACACCGGGGAGCTGTTTTTT. Protein sequence: CAISDGGDTGELFF.

In this sample, this clone turned up a few times. This sequence joins TRBV15 and TRBJ2-5, with D unresolved. The CDR3 consists of 13 residues. V dropped 0 bases and J dropped 4 bases, with 6 bases sitting between them. Germline CDR1 reads LNHNV; CDR2 reads YYDKDF (reference sequence). The CDR3 sequence: CATSRDMAETQYF. The CDR3 DNA reads TGTGCCACCAGCAGAGATATGGCAGAGACCCAGTACTTC.

The chain joins TRBV5-1 to TRBJ2-1; TRBD1 matches at 8 bases. Germline V gene sequence: CDR1 SGHRS, CDR2 YFSETQ. Trimming at V came to 2 bases and at J to 3 bases, leaving 7 bases not matched to a gene. CDR3 length equals 16 residues. The CDR3 coding sequence is TGCGCCAGCAGCTTCTTACAGGGGGTGGTCTACAATGAGCAGTTCTTC. This translates into CASSFLQGVVYNEQFF.

V gene TRBV30 combines with J gene TRBJ1-6, with 8 positions matching TRBD1. Losses at the gene ends were 2 bases for V and 7 bases for J; bases not matched to a gene: 7. CDR3 length: 15 amino acids. CDR1 and CDR2 (germline): GTSNPN, SVGIG (reference sequence). The CDR3 protein is CAWSQWGQANSPLHF. The CDR3 coding sequence is TGTGCCTGGAGTCAGTGGGGACAGGCCAATTCACCCCTCCACTTT.

The chain has TRBV6-5 and TRBJ1-1, with D hard to call. CDR3 size: 15 residues. V was shortened by 0 bases and J by 0 bases, with 8 bases between the two germline ends. Germline V gene data show CDR1 as MNHEY and CDR2 as SVGAGI. The CDR3 coding sequence is TGTGCCAGCAGTTACTCGAGGCAGATGAACACTGAAGCTTTCTTT. Residues: CASSYSRQMNTEAFF.

V is TRBV7-9 and J is TRBJ2-1, with TRBD2 matching over 7 bases. This CDR3 is built from 14 residues. J gave up 9 bases and V 4 bases, and 9 bases lay outside the gene matches. CDR1 is SEHNR, CDR2 FQNEAQ, per germline (reference sequence). The CDR3: CASSSPWEGSEQFF. CDR3 sequence (DNA): TGTGCCAGCAGCTCCCCTTGGGAGGGTAGTGAGCAGTTCTTC. The entire variable domain, with the rest obtained from reference TRBV7-9 and TRBJ2-1, is as follows: DTGVSQNPRHKITKRGQNVTFRCDPISEHNRLYWYRQTLGQGPEFLTYFQNEAQLEKSRLLSDRFSAERPKGSFSTLEIQRTEQGDSAMYLCASSSPWEGSEQFFGPGTRLTVL.

The V and J genes are TRBV13 and TRBJ2-2; D possibly corresponds to TRBD1 (6 bases). CDR3 length: 13 residues. Trimming shortened V by 2 bases and J by 5 bases, and 6 bases separated the two germline ends. CDR1 and CDR2 (germline): PRHDT, FYEKMQ (reference sequence). CDR3 loop: CASSLTGTGELFF. The CDR3 DNA sequence: TGTGCCAGCAGCTTAACAGGGACCGGGGAGCTGTTTTTT.

The CDR3 region is CATSRDLGGRLYNEQFF. As DNA, the CDR3 is TGTGCCACCAGCAGAGATCTGGGGGGGCGTCTGTACAATGAGCAGTTCTTC. The V call is TRBV15, the J call TRBJ2-1, with TRBD2 as a possible D gene (7 bases). The V and J ends lost 0 bases and 4 bases respectively, with 16 bases between them. CDR3 length: 17 amino acids. Germline CDR1 is LNHNV and CDR2 is YYDKDF (reference sequence).

The rearrangement links TRBV19 to TRBJ1-1, with TRBD1 matching 8 bases. This CDR3 is 13 amino acids long. The J segment lost 8 bases and the V segment lost 5 bases, leaving 7 bases of the junction unmatched. Per the germline V gene, CDR1 is LNHDA and CDR2 is SQIVND (reference sequence). The DNA for the CDR3 is TGTGCCAGTAGTTGGACGGGACAGGTGGAAGCTTTCTTT. Translation gives CASSWTGQVEAFF.

The chain carries TRBV27 and TRBJ2-7; unclear D gene. Germline V lookup: CDR1 MNHEY, CDR2 SMNVEV (reference sequence). Trimming shortened V by 2 bases and J by 2 bases, and 7 bases separated the two germline ends. The CDR3 contains 13 residues. The CDR3 loop is CASSLGRAYEQYF. CDR3 sequence (DNA): TGTGCCAGCAGTTTAGGCCGGGCCTACGAGCAGTACTTC.

V gene TRBV5-1 combines with J gene TRBJ2-5, with 8 positions matching TRBD1. Germline lookup yields CDR1 SGHRS and CDR2 YFSETQ. J was trimmed by 4 bases and V by 5 bases; bases with no gene match: 10. There are 15 residues in the CDR3. The CDR3 is CASSLSDRVGETQYF. The CDR3 coding sequence is TGCGCCAGCAGTCTGTCGGACAGGGTCGGAGAGACCCAGTACTTC. The full variable domain, in which reference TRBV5-1 and TRBJ2-5 provide the parts outside the CDR3, is KAGVTQTPRYLIKTRGQQVTLSCSPISGHRSVSWYQQTPGQGLQFLFEYFSETQRNKGNFPGRFSGRQFSNSRSEMNVSTLELGDSALYLCASSLSDRVGETQYFGPGTRLLVL.

The chain joins TRBV11-2 to TRBJ1-1; no firm D call. The CDR3 covers 13 residues. Trimming took off 0 bases at V and 7 bases at J, with 9 bases between the two ends. Germline V gives CDR1 SGHAT, CDR2 FQNNGV. The CDR3 DNA is TGTGCCAGCAGCTTAGATGCGGGAAATGAAGCTTTCTTT. It yields the protein CASSLDAGNEAFF.

This chain links TRBV25-1 with TRBJ2-7; possibly TRBD2 for D (5 bases). The V end was cut by 6 bases, the J end by 3 bases, with 9 bases between. The CDR3 has 12 residues. The germline V gene has CDR1 MGHDK and CDR2 SYGVNS. The CDR3 nucleotides read TGTGCCAGCAGCCCGGGGAACTACGAGCAGTACTTC. Translating gives CASSPGNYEQYF.

The rearrangement links TRBV19 to TRBJ2-7; the D gene is possibly TRBD2 (5 bases). The V and J ends lost 3 bases and 0 bases respectively, with 12 bases between them. From germline, CDR1 is LNHDA and CDR2 SQIVND (reference sequence). The CDR3 extends over 15 amino acids. In nucleotides, the CDR3 is TGTGCCAGTAGTATCCGGGTGGGGAGCTCCTACGAGCAGTACTTC. This codes for CASSIRVGSSYEQYF.

This rearrangement joins TRBV29-1 to TRBJ2-7; tentative D call: TRBD2 (6 bases). This CDR3 spans 13 amino acids. CDR1 SQVTM and CDR2 ANQGSEA come from the germline V gene. V lost 5 bases and J lost 4, with 15 bases in between. The CDR3 loop is CSVRPGERYEQYF. The CDR3 DNA reads as TGCAGCGTTCGCCCGGGGGAGAGGTACGAGCAGTACTTC.

The chain employs TRBV5-1 and TRBJ1-2; 7 bases align to TRBD1. The V gene end was trimmed by 4 bases and the J gene end by 7 bases; junction bases not matched to a gene: 13. The CDR3 loop spans 15 amino acids. The V gene's germline CDR1 is SGHRS and CDR2 YFSETQ. CDR3 loop: CASSPWTGLDFGYTF. In nucleotides, the CDR3 is TGCGCCAGCAGCCCCTGGACAGGCCTCGACTTTGGCTACACCTTC.